The 27 T cell receptor beta chains below were found in one sample sequenced in a study of T cells in Graves' hyperthyroidism and ophthalmopathy. The source material, RNA transcripts, was used to amplify TCR beta CDR3 regions. HTBI primers were used for first-round RT-PCR of the TCR CDR3. TCRdb passed the multiplex PCR reads through MiXCR, listing each CDR3 protein once. The data contain hundreds of thousands of distinct CDR3 sequences, roughly 40% of them singletons. Sequencing was performed on blood. The origin of the receptors is a man aged 18 to 35 with Graves' hyperthyroidism.

This rearrangement joins TRBV4-3 to TRBJ2-7; 9 positions agree with TRBD1. The CDR3 has 15 residues. Germline CDR1 LGHNA, CDR2 YSLEER. V trimming: 2 bases; J trimming: 3 bases; junction bases outside the gene matches: 5. CDR3 in DNA: TGCGCCAGCAGCCAACTAGGACAGGGGCTCTACGAGCAGTACTTC. Amino acids: CASSQLGQGLYEQYF.

This clonotype was seen a few times. The chain couples TRBV9 to TRBJ1-4; D is uncertain. Germline CDR1 and CDR2: SGDLS and YYNGEE. The CDR3 has 13 residues. V was cut by 2 bases and J by 5 bases, with 7 bases left in between. CDR3: CASSVVPNEKLFF. Here the CDR3 DNA reads TGTGCCAGCAGCGTGGTGCCCAATGAAAAACTGTTTTTT. Variable domain in full (rest from reference TRBV9 and TRBJ1-4): DSGVTQTPKHLITATGQRVTLRCSPRSGDLSVYWYQQSLDQGLQFLIQYYNGEERAKGNILERFSAQQFPDLHSELNLSSLELGDSALYFCASSVVPNEKLFFGSGTQLSVL.

The table lists this clonotype with a few counts. The J gene is TRBJ2-7, the V gene TRBV5-1; D uncertain. Trimming pared 0 bases from V and 3 bases from J, leaving 10 bases between. This CDR3 has 14 residues. Germline CDR1 is SGHRS and CDR2 is YFSETQ. CDR3 sequence reads: CASSLDGEFYEQYF. As DNA, the CDR3 is TGCGCCAGCAGCTTGGACGGCGAATTCTACGAGCAGTACTTC. Drawing the rest from reference TRBV5-1 and TRBJ2-7, the complete variable domain is KAGVTQTPRYLIKTRGQQVTLSCSPISGHRSVSWYQQTPGQGLQFLFEYFSETQRNKGNFPGRFSGRQFSNSRSEMNVSTLELGDSALYLCASSLDGEFYEQYFGPGTRLTVT.

The V call is TRBV4-2, the J call TRBJ2-5; D is uncertain. The CDR3 has 14 residues. CDR1 LGHNA and CDR2 YNFKEQ come from the germline V gene. Trimming pared 1 base from V and 10 bases from J, leaving 16 bases between. For the CDR3, the DNA is TGTGCCAGCAGCCAAGCGGCAGGCCGGGTTGGCCAGTACTTC. Amino acids: CASSQAAGRVGQYF.

This chain links TRBV12-3 or TRBV12-4 with TRBJ2-5; 7 bases agree with TRBD2. V was clipped by 9 bases and J by 2 bases; unmatched bases: 9. The CDR3 runs to 14 residues. This chain's CDR3 is CARGRDSLQETQYF. CDR3 sequence (DNA): TGTGCCAGGGGGAGGGATTCCCTACAAGAGACCCAGTACTTC.

This clonotype was counted a few times. The chain employs TRBV11-2 and TRBJ2-5, with 10 bases fitting TRBD1. Germline values: CDR1 SGHAT, CDR2 FQNNGV. Trimming at V came to 4 bases and at J to 6 bases, leaving 8 bases not matched to a gene. The CDR3 consists of 15 residues. Written as DNA, the CDR3 is TGTGCCAGCAGCTCCGGGACAGGGGCAGAAAAGACCCAGTACTTC. It encodes CASSSGTGAEKTQYF.

The V and J genes are TRBV19 and TRBJ2-6, with a possible D match to TRBD2 (5 bases). The CDR3 totals 18 residues. The V and J ends lost 0 bases and 0 bases respectively, with 12 bases between them. From germline, CDR1 is LNHDA and CDR2 SQIVND (reference sequence). CDR3 sequence: CASSIDVARRSGANVLTF. The CDR3 DNA sequence: TGTGCCAGTAGTATAGATGTAGCGCGGCGCTCTGGGGCCAACGTCCTGACTTTC. Filled out from reference TRBV19 and TRBJ2-6, the complete variable domain reads DGGITQSPKYLFRKEGQNVTLSCEQNLNHDAMYWYRQDPGQGLRLIYYSQIVNDFQKGDIAEGYSVSREKKESFPLTVTSAQKNPTAFYLCASSIDVARRSGANVLTFGAGSRLTVL.

The chain uses TRBV4-1 and TRBJ2-7; tentatively, D is TRBD1 (6 bases). Germline-derived CDR1 and CDR2 are MGHRA and YSYEKL. Trimming shortened V by 0 bases and J by 2 bases, and 11 bases separated the two germline ends. The CDR3 sequence is 15 residues long. DNA for the CDR3: TGCGCCAGCAGCCAAGAATCAGGGGTCCCCTACGAGCAGTACTTC. Protein: CASSQESGVPYEQYF.

This clonotype occurred many times. This chain joins TRBV7-6 and TRBJ2-2; the match to TRBD1 covers 7 bases. The CDR3 runs 15 residues. Germline CDR1 is SGHVS and CDR2 is FNYEAQ. Trimming at V came to 5 bases and at J to 3 bases, leaving 6 bases not matched to a gene. CDR3 sequence reads: CASSLGQHYTGELFF. DNA of the CDR3: TGTGCCAGCAGCCTGGGACAGCATTACACCGGGGAGCTGTTTTTT.

This clonotype was counted a single time. The chain combines TRBV13 with TRBJ1-1, with D maybe TRBD1 (5 bases). The germline V and J ends were trimmed by 5 bases and 6 bases, with 19 bases remaining between them. CDR1 and CDR2 from the germline V gene are PRHDT and FYEKMQ (reference sequence). There are 15 residues in the CDR3. The chain's CDR3 is CASSPDRIQSAEAFF. In nucleotides, the CDR3 is TGTGCCAGCAGCCCCGACAGAATCCAAAGCGCTGAAGCTTTCTTT.

The chain joins TRBV15 to TRBJ1-1; D is possibly TRBD1 (5 bases). V shed 3 bases and J shed 3 bases, with 11 bases lying between them. CDR1 and CDR2 from the germline V gene are LNHNV and YYDKDF (reference sequence). This CDR3 has 14 amino acids. The CDR3 nucleotides are TGTGCCACCAGCAGCCGGGGGACTGACACTGAAGCTTTCTTT. Translated, it gives CATSSRGTDTEAFF.

As for this clonotype: This may come from a read error, since a much larger clone is one base off. The chain links TRBV7-2 to TRBJ2-7, with unresolved D. CDR1 is SGHTA and CDR2 is FQGNSA in the germline V gene. The CDR3 is 15 residues long. The chain's CDR3 is CAGSATPGLSYEQYF. The CDR3, as DNA: TGTGCCGGCAGCGCTACCCCCGGCCTCTCCTACGAGCAGTACTTC.

The V and J genes are TRBV6-1 and TRBJ1-1, with 7 bases matching TRBD1. This CDR3 is built from 16 residues. V shed 6 bases and J 4 bases; nucleotides not matched to a gene: 14. CDR1 MNHNS and CDR2 SASEGT come from the germline V gene. CDR3: CASRTGQALVGTEAFF. DNA for the CDR3: TGTGCCAGCAGGACCGGACAGGCCCTGGTGGGCACTGAAGCTTTCTTT.

The gene calls are TRBV15 and TRBJ2-7, with D possibly TRBD1 on 5 matching bases. Germline CDR1 is LNHNV and CDR2 is YYDKDF (reference sequence). V was cut by 3 bases and J by 2 bases, with 14 bases left in between. The length of the CDR3 is 15 residues. The CDR3 sequence is CATSSLFQGPYEQYF. The CDR3 nucleotides are TGTGCCACCAGCAGTTTGTTCCAGGGTCCCTACGAGCAGTACTTC.

In this sample, this clonotype turned up a few times. V is TRBV5-4 and J is TRBJ1-1; D unclear. The V and J ends lost 5 bases and 1 base respectively, with 6 bases between them. The CDR3 length is 12 residues. Germline values: CDR1 SGHNT, CDR2 YYREEE (reference sequence). This CDR3 reads CASRNQNTEAFF. The CDR3 region has the DNA TGTGCCAGCAGAAATCAGAACACTGAAGCTTTCTTT.

This clonotype was found once. A read error may be the cause here, since a much bigger clone is one base away. This chain uses TRBV7-2 with TRBJ2-6, with TRBD1 matching 7 bases. The V gene end was trimmed by 9 bases and the J gene end by 2 bases; junction bases not matched to a gene: 1. CDR3 length: 13 amino acids. CDR1 is SGHTA, CDR2 FQGNSA, per germline. In nucleotides, the CDR3 is TGTGCCAGACAGGGGACTGGGGCCAACGTCCTGACTTTC. Translating it yields CARQGTGANVLTF. The full variable domain, completed using reference TRBV7-2 and TRBJ2-6, is GAGVSQSPSNKVTEKGKDVELRCDPISGHTALYWYRQSLGQGLEFLIYFQGNSAPDKSGLPSDRFSAERTGGSVSTLTIQRTQQEDSAVYLCARQGTGANVLTFGAGSRLTVL.

The V gene is TRBV5-1, the J gene TRBJ1-1, with 7 bases that match TRBD1. V shed 3 bases and J 1 base; nucleotides not matched to a gene: 3. The CDR3 runs 14 residues. Germline CDR1 and CDR2: SGHRS and YFSETQ. In DNA, the CDR3 is TGCGCCAGCAGCTGGGGACAGCAGAACACTGAAGCTTTCTTT. As protein: CASSWGQQNTEAFF.

V and J are TRBV5-6 and TRBJ2-7; a possible D gene is TRBD2 (6 bases). CDR3 length equals 14 residues. The V gene lost 5 bases and the J gene lost 2 bases, with 14 bases spanning the gap. In germline, CDR1 is SGHDT, CDR2 YYEEEE. CDR3 loop: CASSLLSGPYEQYF. CDR3 DNA sequence: TGTGCCAGCAGTTTGTTGAGCGGGCCCTACGAGCAGTACTTC.

This clonotype was counted between two and nine times. This CDR3 is CASSPLGGGSYEQYF. The CDR3 DNA sequence: TGCGCCAGCAGCCCCCTAGGCGGTGGATCCTACGAGCAGTACTTC. This chain joins TRBV4-1 and TRBJ2-7; no clear D gene. The V and J ends lost 4 bases and 1 base respectively, with 14 bases between them. The CDR3 totals 15 residues. Germline loops: CDR1 MGHRA, CDR2 YSYEKL.

This clonotype was picked up many times. The chain employs TRBV7-2 and TRBJ1-6; D is perhaps TRBD1 (6 bases). The V end lost 5 bases, the J end lost 14 bases, and 22 bases lay between the germline ends. CDR1 is SGHTA and CDR2 is FQGNSA in the germline V gene. There are 15 residues in the CDR3. The CDR3 reads CASSHYNDRRLTLHF. CDR3 sequence (DNA): TGTGCCAGCAGCCACTACAACGACAGGCGGCTGACCCTCCACTTT.

This clonotype was counted between two and nine times. This rearrangement joins TRBV7-2 to TRBJ2-7; D might be TRBD1 or TRBD2, each matching 5 bases. Trimming cost V 1 base and J 5 bases, with 12 bases left between them. Germline V lookup: CDR1 SGHTA, CDR2 FQGNSA. The CDR3 loop spans 14 amino acids. CDR3 coding DNA: TGTGCCAGCAGCTTAGAGGTCAGGGACCACGAGCAGTACTTC. Its protein is CASSLEVRDHEQYF.

The chain joins TRBV7-2 to TRBJ1-1; no definite D call. Germline values: CDR1 SGHTA, CDR2 FQGNSA. This CDR3 has 14 residues. V dropped 0 bases and J dropped 1 base, with 6 bases sitting between them. The CDR3 here is CASSLACGNTEAFF. In DNA form, the CDR3 reads TGTGCCAGCAGCTTAGCGTGCGGGAACACTGAAGCTTTCTTT. Variable domain in full (rest from reference TRBV7-2 and TRBJ1-1): GAGVSQSPSNKVTEKGKDVELRCDPISGHTALYWYRQSLGQGLEFLIYFQGNSAPDKSGLPSDRFSAERTGGSVSTLTIQRTQQEDSAVYLCASSLACGNTEAFFGQGTRLTVV.

This clonotype appeared many times. The chain carries TRBV19 and TRBJ1-2, with D unresolved. The CDR3 is 15 residues long. V gave up 5 bases and J gave up 4 bases, with 17 bases separating them. The germline V gene has CDR1 LNHDA and CDR2 SQIVND (reference sequence). The CDR3 nucleotides are TGTGCCAGTAGTGAAACGGACCTATGGGGCTATGGCTACACCTTC. Amino acids: CASSETDLWGYGYTF.

This clonotype has at least ten counts. The chain uses TRBV7-9 and TRBJ1-4; D ambiguous. The CDR3 runs 14 residues. Germline V gives CDR1 SEHNR, CDR2 FQNEAQ (reference sequence). V was cut by 1 base and J by 4 bases, with 7 bases left in between. The CDR3 reads CASSLDGYNEKLFF. DNA of the CDR3: TGTGCCAGCAGCTTAGATGGATATAATGAAAAACTGTTTTTT.

The chain employs TRBV6-5 and TRBJ1-2; D is ambiguous. Trimming shortened V by 6 bases and J by 5 bases, and 19 bases separated the two germline ends. The germline V gene has CDR1 MNHEY and CDR2 SVGAGI. The CDR3 sequence is 15 residues long. CDR3 sequence: CASSFADGAGYGYTF. Written as DNA, the CDR3 is TGTGCCAGCAGCTTTGCCGATGGCGCGGGATATGGCTACACCTTC.

The chain recombines TRBV5-1 with TRBJ2-5; 9 nucleotides line up with TRBD2. Germline V gives CDR1 SGHRS, CDR2 YFSETQ. The CDR3 is made up of 14 amino acids. Unmatched junction bases numbered 2, after V lost 0 bases and J lost 5 bases. The CDR3 spells CASSLGLAAETQYF. CDR3 bases: TGCGCCAGCAGCTTGGGACTAGCGGCGGAGACCCAGTACTTC.

This clonotype was counted many times. The chain joins TRBV9 to TRBJ2-6; weak D call: TRBD1 (6 bases). Deletions cut 4 bases from V and 0 bases from J, with 17 bases between. The V gene's germline CDR1 is SGDLS and CDR2 YYNGEE. This CDR3 has 18 amino acids. The CDR3 bases are TGTGCCAGCAGCCCCTATGACAGGACGAGCTCTGGGGCCAACGTCCTGACTTTC. Its protein is CASSPYDRTSSGANVLTF.